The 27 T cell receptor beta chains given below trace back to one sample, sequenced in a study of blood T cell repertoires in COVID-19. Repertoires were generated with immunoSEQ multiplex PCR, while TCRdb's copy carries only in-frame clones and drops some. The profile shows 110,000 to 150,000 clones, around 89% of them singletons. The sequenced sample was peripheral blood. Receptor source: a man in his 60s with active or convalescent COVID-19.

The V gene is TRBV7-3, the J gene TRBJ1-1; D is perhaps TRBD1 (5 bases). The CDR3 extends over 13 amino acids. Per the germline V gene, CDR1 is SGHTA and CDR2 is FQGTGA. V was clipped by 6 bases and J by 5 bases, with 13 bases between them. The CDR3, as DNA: TGTGCCAGCAGAGTATCCCCAGGGACTGAAGCTTTCTTT. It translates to CASRVSPGTEAFF.

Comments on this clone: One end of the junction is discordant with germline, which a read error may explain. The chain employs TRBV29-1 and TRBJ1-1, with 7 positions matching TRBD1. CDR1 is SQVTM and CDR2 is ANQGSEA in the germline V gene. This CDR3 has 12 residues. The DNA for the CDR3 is TGCAGCGTTGTTGCAGGGGGACCCGGAGGGTACTTT. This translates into CSVVAGGPGGYF.

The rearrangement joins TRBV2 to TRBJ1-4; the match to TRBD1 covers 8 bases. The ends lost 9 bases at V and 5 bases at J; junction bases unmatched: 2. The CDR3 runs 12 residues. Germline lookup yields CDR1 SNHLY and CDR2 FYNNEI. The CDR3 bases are TGTGCCAGTACAGGGGGGAATGAAAAACTGTTTTTT. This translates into CASTGGNEKLFF. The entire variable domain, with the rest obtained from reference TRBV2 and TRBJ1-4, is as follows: EPEVTQTPSHQVTQMGQEVILRCVPISNHLYFYWYRQILGQKVEFLVSFYNNEISEKSEIFDDQFSVERPDGSNFTLKIRSTKLEDSAMYFCASTGGNEKLFFGSGTQLSVL.

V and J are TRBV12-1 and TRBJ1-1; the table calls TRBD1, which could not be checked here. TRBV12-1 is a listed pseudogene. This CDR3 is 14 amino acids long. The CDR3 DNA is TGTGCCAGCAGCTCTATAGGACAGAACACTGAAGCTTTCTTT. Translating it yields CASSSIGQNTEAFF.

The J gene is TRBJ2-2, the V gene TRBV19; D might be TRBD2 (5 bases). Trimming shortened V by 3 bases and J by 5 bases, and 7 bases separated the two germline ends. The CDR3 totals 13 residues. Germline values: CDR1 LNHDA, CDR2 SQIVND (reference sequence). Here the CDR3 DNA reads TGTGCCAGTAGTATGACTATGACCGGGGAGCTGTTTTTT. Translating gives CASSMTMTGELFF.

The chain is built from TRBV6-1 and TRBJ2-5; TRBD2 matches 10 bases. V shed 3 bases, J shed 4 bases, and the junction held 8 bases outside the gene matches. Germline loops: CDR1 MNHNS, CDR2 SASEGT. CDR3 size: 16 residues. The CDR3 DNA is TGTGCCAGCAGTGAGAGCGGGGGGGCCGGGGTAGAGACCCAGTACTTC. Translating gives CASSESGGAGVETQYF.

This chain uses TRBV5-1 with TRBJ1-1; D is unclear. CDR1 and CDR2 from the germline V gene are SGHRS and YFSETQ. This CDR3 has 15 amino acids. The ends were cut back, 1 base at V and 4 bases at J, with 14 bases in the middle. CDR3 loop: CASSLKSTGSTEAFF. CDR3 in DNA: TGCGCCAGCAGCTTGAAATCCACGGGGTCCACTGAAGCTTTCTTT.

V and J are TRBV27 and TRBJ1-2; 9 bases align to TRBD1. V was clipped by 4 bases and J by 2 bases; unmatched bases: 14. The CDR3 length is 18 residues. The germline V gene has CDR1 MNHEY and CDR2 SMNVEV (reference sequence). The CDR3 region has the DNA TGTGCCAGCAGTTCATCCGGGACAGGGATCAGCGAGAACTATGGCTACACCTTC. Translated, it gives CASSSSGTGISENYGYTF.

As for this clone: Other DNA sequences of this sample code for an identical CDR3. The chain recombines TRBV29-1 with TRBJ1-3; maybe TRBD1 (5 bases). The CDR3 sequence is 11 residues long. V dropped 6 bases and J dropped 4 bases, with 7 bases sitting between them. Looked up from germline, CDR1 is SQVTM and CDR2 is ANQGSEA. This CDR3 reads CSVRQGNTIYF. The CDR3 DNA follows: TGCAGCGTGCGACAGGGAAACACCATATATTTT.

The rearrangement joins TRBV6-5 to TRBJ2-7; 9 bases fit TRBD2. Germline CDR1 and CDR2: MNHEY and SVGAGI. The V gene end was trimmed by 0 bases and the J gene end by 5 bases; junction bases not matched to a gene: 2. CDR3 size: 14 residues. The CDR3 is CASSYSPSGNEQYF. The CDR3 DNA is TGTGCCAGCAGTTACTCGCCTAGCGGGAACGAGCAGTACTTC.

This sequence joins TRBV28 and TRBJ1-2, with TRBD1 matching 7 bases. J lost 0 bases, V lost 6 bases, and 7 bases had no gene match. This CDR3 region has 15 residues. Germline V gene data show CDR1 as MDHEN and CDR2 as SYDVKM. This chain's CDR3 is CASSSDRLTNYGYTF. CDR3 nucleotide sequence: TGTGCCAGCAGCTCGGACAGGCTCACTAACTATGGCTACACCTTC.

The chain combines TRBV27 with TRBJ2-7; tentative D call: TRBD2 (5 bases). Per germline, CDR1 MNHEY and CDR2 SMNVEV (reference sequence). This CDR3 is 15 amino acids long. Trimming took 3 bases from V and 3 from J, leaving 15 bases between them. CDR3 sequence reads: CASSLYGRRFYEQYF. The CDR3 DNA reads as TGTGCCAGCAGTTTGTACGGACGGAGGTTCTACGAGCAGTACTTC.

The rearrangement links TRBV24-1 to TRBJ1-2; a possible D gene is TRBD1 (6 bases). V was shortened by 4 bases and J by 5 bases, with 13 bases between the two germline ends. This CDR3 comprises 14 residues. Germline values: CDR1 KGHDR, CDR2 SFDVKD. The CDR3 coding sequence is TGTGCCACCAGTGAATCAGGGGTGCGATATGGCTACACCTTC. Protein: CATSESGVRYGYTF.

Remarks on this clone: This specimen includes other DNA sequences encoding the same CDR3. CDR3 sequence reads: CASSELAEETQYF. CDR3 DNA sequence: TGTGCCAGCAGTGAATTAGCAGAAGAGACCCAGTACTTC. V gene TRBV2 combines with J gene TRBJ2-5, with D unresolved. CDR1 is SNHLY, CDR2 FYNNEI, per germline. The CDR3 consists of 13 residues. Trimming pared 2 bases from V and 3 bases from J, leaving 7 bases between.

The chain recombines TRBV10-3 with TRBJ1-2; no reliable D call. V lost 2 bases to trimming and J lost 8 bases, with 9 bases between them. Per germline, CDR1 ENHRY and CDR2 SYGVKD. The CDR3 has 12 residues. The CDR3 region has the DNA TGTGCCATCAGTGAGACGTCTAGAGGCTACACCTTC. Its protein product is CAISETSRGYTF.

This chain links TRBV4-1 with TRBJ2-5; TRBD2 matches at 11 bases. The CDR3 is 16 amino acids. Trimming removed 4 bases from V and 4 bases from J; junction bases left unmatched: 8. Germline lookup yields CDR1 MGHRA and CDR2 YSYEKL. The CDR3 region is CASSRAGTSGSETQYF. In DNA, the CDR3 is TGCGCCAGCAGCCGAGCCGGGACTAGCGGTTCAGAGACCCAGTACTTC.

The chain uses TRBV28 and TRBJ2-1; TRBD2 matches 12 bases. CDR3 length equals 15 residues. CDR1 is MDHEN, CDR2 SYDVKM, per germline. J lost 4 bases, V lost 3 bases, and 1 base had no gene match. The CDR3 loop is CASSLLAGGYNEQFF. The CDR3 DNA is TGTGCCAGCAGTTTGCTAGCGGGAGGGTACAATGAGCAGTTCTTC.

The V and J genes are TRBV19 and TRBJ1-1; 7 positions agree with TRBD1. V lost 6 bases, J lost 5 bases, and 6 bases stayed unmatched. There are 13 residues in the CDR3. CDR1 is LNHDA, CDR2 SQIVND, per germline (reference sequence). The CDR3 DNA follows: TGTGCCAGTAGGCAAGACAGGGAGACTGAAGCTTTCTTT. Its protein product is CASRQDRETEAFF.

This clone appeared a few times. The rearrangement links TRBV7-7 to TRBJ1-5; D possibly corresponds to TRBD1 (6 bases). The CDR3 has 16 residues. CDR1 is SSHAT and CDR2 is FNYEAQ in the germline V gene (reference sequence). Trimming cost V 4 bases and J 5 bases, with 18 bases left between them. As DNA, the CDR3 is TGTGCCAGCAGCTGGCACTCAAACAGGGAATATCAGCCCCAGCATTTT. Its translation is CASSWHSNREYQPQHF.

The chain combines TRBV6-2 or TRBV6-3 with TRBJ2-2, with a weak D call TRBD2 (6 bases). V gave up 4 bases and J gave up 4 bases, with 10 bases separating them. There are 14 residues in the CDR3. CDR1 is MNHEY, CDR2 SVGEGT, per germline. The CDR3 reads CASSWDLSTGELFF. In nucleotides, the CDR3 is TGTGCCAGCAGTTGGGACTTATCCACCGGGGAGCTGTTTTTT.

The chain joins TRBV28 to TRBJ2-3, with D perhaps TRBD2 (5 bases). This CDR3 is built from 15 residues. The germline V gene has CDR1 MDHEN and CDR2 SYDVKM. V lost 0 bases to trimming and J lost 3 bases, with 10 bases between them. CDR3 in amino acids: CASSLWAGSTDTQYF. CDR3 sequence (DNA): TGTGCCAGCAGTTTATGGGCGGGTAGTACAGATACGCAGTATTTT.

CDR3 residues: CASSPLAGSSTDTQYF. Here the CDR3 DNA reads TGTGCCAGCAGCCCCCTAGCGGGGAGTAGCACAGATACGCAGTATTTT. This chain connects TRBV7-2 to TRBJ2-3; 9 nucleotides match TRBD2. Looked up from germline, CDR1 is SGHTA and CDR2 is FQGNSA. The CDR3 covers 16 residues. The ends lost 5 bases at V and 0 bases at J; junction bases unmatched: 6.

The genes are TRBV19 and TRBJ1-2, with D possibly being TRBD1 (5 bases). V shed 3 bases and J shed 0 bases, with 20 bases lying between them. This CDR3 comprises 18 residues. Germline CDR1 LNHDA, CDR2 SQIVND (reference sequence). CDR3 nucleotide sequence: TGTGCCAGTAGTATCCAGGGCAGATTCGACCGCGCTAACTATGGCTACACCTTC. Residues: CASSIQGRFDRANYGYTF.

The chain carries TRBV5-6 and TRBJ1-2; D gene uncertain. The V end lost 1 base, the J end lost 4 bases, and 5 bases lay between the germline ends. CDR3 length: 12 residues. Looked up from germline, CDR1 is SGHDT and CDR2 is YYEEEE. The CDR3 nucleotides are TGTGCCAGCAGCTTGACAGTCTATGGCTACACCTTC. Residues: CASSLTVYGYTF.

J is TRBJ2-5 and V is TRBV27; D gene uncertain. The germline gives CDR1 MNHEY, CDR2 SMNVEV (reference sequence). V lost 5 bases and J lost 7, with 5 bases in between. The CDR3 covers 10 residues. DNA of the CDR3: TGTGCCAGCAGTAGTAGGACCCAGTACTTC. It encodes CASSSRTQYF.

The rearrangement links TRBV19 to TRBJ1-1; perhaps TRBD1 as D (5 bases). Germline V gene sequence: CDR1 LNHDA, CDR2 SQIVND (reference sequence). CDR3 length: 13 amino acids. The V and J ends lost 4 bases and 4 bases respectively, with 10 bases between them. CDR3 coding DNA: TGTGCCAGTAGTAGAGAAGGGGTCACTGAAGCTTTCTTT. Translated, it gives CASSREGVTEAFF.

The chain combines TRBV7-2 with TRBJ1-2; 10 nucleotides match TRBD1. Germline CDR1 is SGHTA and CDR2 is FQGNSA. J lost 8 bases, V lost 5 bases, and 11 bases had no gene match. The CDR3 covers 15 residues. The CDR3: CASSPSTGGIFGYTF. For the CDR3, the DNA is TGTGCCAGCAGCCCATCGACAGGGGGCATTTTCGGCTACACCTTC.